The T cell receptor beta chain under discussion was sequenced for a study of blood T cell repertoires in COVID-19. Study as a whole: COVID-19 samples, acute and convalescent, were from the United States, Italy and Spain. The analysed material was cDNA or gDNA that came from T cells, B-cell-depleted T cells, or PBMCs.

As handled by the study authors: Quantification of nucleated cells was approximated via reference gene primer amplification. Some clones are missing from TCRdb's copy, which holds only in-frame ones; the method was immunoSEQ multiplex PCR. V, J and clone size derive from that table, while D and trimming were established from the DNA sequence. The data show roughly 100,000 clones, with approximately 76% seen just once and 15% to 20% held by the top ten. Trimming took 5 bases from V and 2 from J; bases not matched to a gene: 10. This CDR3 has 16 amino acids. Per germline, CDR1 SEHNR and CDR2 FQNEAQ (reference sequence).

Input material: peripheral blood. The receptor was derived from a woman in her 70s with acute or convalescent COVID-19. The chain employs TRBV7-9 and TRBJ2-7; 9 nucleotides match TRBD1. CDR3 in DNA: TGTGCCAGCAGCCCCTCCACCGGGACAGGGACCTACGAGCAGTACTTC. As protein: CASSPSTGTGTYEQYF.